This is a list of T cell receptor beta chains from one sample in a study of T cell repertoires in cytomegalovirus infection. For these TCRs, the target antigens are not known. TCRdb called the reads again in MiXCR, with one record for every CDR3 protein. Among 140,000 to 150,000 distinct CDR3 sequences listed, roughly a third were seen once. Sample: CD8+ T cells from cultured PBMCs, taken from culture after CMV antigen stimulation. The receptors here all came from a human donor in good health (CMV status not recorded). Some clones in this sample may be carry-over from other donors' samples. The CDR3 runs from the conserved cysteine through the conserved F or W. D genes are given only for firm matches. Clone size is given for some rows only: seen once, a few or many times, or a class if the clone is expanded.

abundance,d_gene,j_gene,v_gene,CDR3aa,CDR3nt
many,-,TRBJ2-5,TRBV7-9,CASSSKWDLEETQYF,TGTGCCAGCAGCTCAAAGTGGGACTTAGAAGAGACCCAGTACTTC
-,-,TRBJ2-2,TRBV12-3/TRBV12-4,CASSLGEGVLDTGELFF,TGTGCCAGCAGTCTCGGTGAGGGGGTCTTAGACACCGGGGAGCTGTTTTTT
-,-,TRBJ2-6,TRBV7-6,CASSSNSGANVLTF,TGTGCCAGCAGCTCGAATTCTGGGGCCAACGTCCTGACTTTC
once,-,TRBJ2-1,TRBV19,CASRSPIEQFF,TGTGCCAGTAGGTCCCCCATTGAGCAGTTCTTC
-,-,TRBJ1-3,TRBV12-3/TRBV12-4,CATRGEGIYSGNTIYF,TGTGCCACCAGGGGTGAAGGAATATACTCTGGAAACACCATATATTTT
-,TRBD1,TRBJ2-1,TRBV28,CASRLRTGSYNEQFF,TGTGCCAGCAGGCTGCGGACAGGGTCTTACAATGAGCAGTTCTTC
-,-,TRBJ2-1,TRBV6-9,CASSRRGTLTSYNEQFF,TGTGCCAGCAGTCGGCGGGGGACACTTACCTCCTACAATGAGCAGTTCTTC
few,TRBD2,TRBJ2-2,TRBV4-1,CASSQDQASGGTGELFF,TGCGCCAGCAGCCAAGATCAGGCTAGCGGGGGAACCGGGGAGCTGTTTTTT
many,-,TRBJ1-1,TRBV7-6,CASSLGLSTEAFF,TGTGCCAGCAGCTTAGGACTGAGCACTGAAGCTTTCTTT
-,-,TRBJ2-3,TRBV6-6,CASSDLDTDTQYF,TGTGCCAGCAGTGACCTTGACACAGATACGCAGTATTTT
many,TRBD2,TRBJ2-1,TRBV7-6,CASSGLAGVDNEQFF,TGTGCCAGCAGCGGACTAGCGGGGGTAGACAATGAGCAGTTCTTC
-,TRBD2,TRBJ2-3,TRBV7-2,CASSLAAGGADTQYF,TGTGCCAGCAGCTTAGCCGCGGGGGGCGCAGATACGCAGTATTTT
many,TRBD1,TRBJ1-6,TRBV2,CASSEEGAGIVDSPLHF,TGTGCCAGCAGTGAAGAGGGGGCAGGCATTGTAGATTCACCCCTCCACTTT
few,-,TRBJ1-2,TRBV7-2,CASSVSTGSLVYTF,TGTGCCAGCAGCGTATCGACCGGGAGCCTCGTCTACACCTTC
-,TRBD1,TRBJ2-2,TRBV3-1,CASSQRMTGVTGELFF,TGTGCCAGCAGCCAGAGGATGACAGGGGTCACCGGGGAGCTGTTTTTT
many,TRBD2,TRBJ2-3,TRBV7-6,CASSHPSGGLGDTQYF,TGTGCCAGCAGTCACCCTAGCGGGGGCCTGGGAGATACGCAGTATTTT
-,TRBD2,TRBJ2-1,TRBV7-9,CASSLAQRGYNEQFF,TGTGCCAGCAGCTTAGCTCAGCGGGGGTACAATGAGCAGTTCTTC
-,TRBD1,TRBJ1-1,TRBV11-2,CASSLVQGAMNTEAFF,TGTGCCAGCAGCTTAGTCCAGGGGGCGATGAACACTGAAGCTTTCTTT
-,TRBD2,TRBJ2-1,TRBV3-1,CASRESGGLVDEQFF,TGTGCCAGCAGGGAGAGCGGGGGCTTGGTGGATGAGCAGTTCTTC
-,-,TRBJ1-4,TRBV28,CASRTEEKLFF,TGTGCCAGCAGAACAGAGGAAAAACTGTTTTTT
-,-,TRBJ2-1,TRBV20-1,CSARVVEYNEQFF,TGCAGTGCTAGAGTCGTAGAATACAATGAGCAGTTCTTC
many,-,TRBJ1-4,TRBV27,CASSLQGPANEKLFF,TGTGCCAGCAGTTTACAGGGGCCTGCTAATGAAAAACTGTTTTTT
-,-,TRBJ1-1,TRBV7-4,CASSLVSPTEAFF,TGTGCCAGCAGCTTAGTCAGCCCCACTGAAGCTTTCTTT
many,-,TRBJ2-3,TRBV12-3/TRBV12-4,CASSLELAESTDTQYF,TGTGCCAGCAGTCTCGAACTAGCAGAGAGCACAGATACGCAGTATTTT
-,TRBD1,TRBJ1-1,TRBV25-1,CASSAPPDRGLTINTEAFF,TGTGCCAGCAGTGCCCCCCCCGACAGGGGGCTGACCATCAACACTGAAGCTTTCTTT
once,-,TRBJ2-1,TRBV6-5,CASGMSGYNEQFF,TGTGCCAGCGGCATGTCCGGGTACAATGAGCAGTTCTTC
many,-,TRBJ2-1,TRBV7-8,CASSSQRGDEQFF,TGTGCCAGCAGTTCCCAACGGGGCGATGAGCAGTTCTTC
-,-,TRBJ2-3,TRBV24-1,CATSDRTRDGTDTQYF,TGTGCCACCAGTGACCGGACCCGGGACGGCACAGATACGCAGTATTTT
many,TRBD2,TRBJ2-1,TRBV7-3,CASSLLGGLAGGAYNEQFF,TGTGCCAGCAGCTTATTAGGGGGACTAGCGGGGGGAGCCTACAATGAGCAGTTCTTC
-,TRBD1,TRBJ2-2,TRBV5-4,CASSLAGGWELFF,TGTGCCAGCAGCTTGGCAGGGGGTTGGGAGCTGTTTTTT
few,-,TRBJ2-5,TRBV3-1,CASSQDRAQGGRQETQYF,TGTGCCAGCAGCCAAGATAGGGCTCAGGGGGGGCGGCAAGAGACCCAGTACTTC
few,-,TRBJ2-7,TRBV6-1,CASSNFYEQYF,TGTGCCAGCAGTAACTTCTACGAGCAGTACTTC
-,-,TRBJ2-5,TRBV3-1,CASSRRDWRYQETQYF,TGTGCCAGCAGCCGAAGGGACTGGCGGTACCAAGAGACCCAGTACTTC
-,-,TRBJ2-7,TRBV27,CASSRTGHIDYEQYF,TGTGCCAGCAGCCGAACGGGACACATAGACTACGAGCAGTACTTC
-,-,TRBJ1-6,TRBV6-2/TRBV6-3,CASSPARANSPLHF,TGTGCCAGCAGCCCGGCCAGGGCTAATTCACCCCTCCACTTT
-,TRBD1,TRBJ1-4,TRBV24-1,CATSDSRTGVEKLFF,TGTGCCACCAGTGACTCGCGGACAGGGGTTGAAAAACTGTTTTTT
-,TRBD2,TRBJ2-3,TRBV5-1,CASSFLGLAGGSTDTQYF,TGCGCCAGCAGCTTTTTGGGACTAGCGGGGGGTAGCACAGATACGCAGTATTTT
-,TRBD2,TRBJ2-5,TRBV28,CASSFLAAQETQYF,TGTGCCAGCAGTTTCCTAGCGGCCCAAGAGACCCAGTACTTC
few,-,TRBJ1-2,TRBV15,CATSPQGLGNYGYTF,TGTGCCACCAGTCCGCAGGGGCTGGGTAACTATGGCTACACCTTC
-,TRBD2,TRBJ2-5,TRBV28,CASSSGTSGVQETQYF,TGTGCCAGCAGTTCCGGGACTAGCGGGGTACAAGAGACCCAGTACTTC
many,-,TRBJ2-7,TRBV28,CASGKTQDTDSPTYEQYF,TGTGCCAGCGGAAAGACACAGGATACAGACTCCCCGACCTACGAGCAGTACTTC
-,-,TRBJ2-5,TRBV4-1,CASSQESHQETQYF,TGCGCCAGCAGCCAAGAGAGCCACCAAGAGACCCAGTACTTC
-,TRBD2,TRBJ2-2,TRBV5-4,CASSLAGTSGSGELFF,TGTGCCAGCAGCTTGGCAGGGACTAGCGGGTCCGGGGAGCTGTTTTTT
few,-,TRBJ1-2,TRBV27,CASSLWGNDGYTF,TGTGCCAGCAGTTTATGGGGAAACGATGGCTACACCTTC
once,-,TRBJ2-1,TRBV2,CASSVSFEGGTYNEQFF,TGTGCCAGCAGTGTATCGTTTGAGGGGGGGACCTACAATGAGCAGTTCTTC
-,-,TRBJ2-3,TRBV6-6,CASTAFPADTQYF,TGTGCCAGCACCGCTTTTCCCGCAGATACGCAGTATTTT
few,-,TRBJ2-7,TRBV6-2/TRBV6-3,CATTRDTIVYEQYF,TGTGCCACTACACGGGACACCATAGTCTACGAGCAGTACTTC
few,-,TRBJ1-5,TRBV4-1,CASSPTGGGLDQPQHF,TGCGCCAGCAGCCCGACGGGGGGCGGGCTGGATCAGCCCCAGCATTTT
many,-,TRBJ1-1,TRBV7-2,CASSLVQSSYEAFF,TGTGCCAGCAGCTTGGTACAGTCCAGCTATGAAGCTTTCTTT
-,-,TRBJ1-5,TRBV7-2,CASSLGGLRQPQHF,TGTGCCAGCAGCTTAGGAGGGTTAAGACAGCCCCAGCATTTT
-,-,TRBJ2-1,TRBV29-1,CSGPWGNEQFF,TGCAGCGGGCCCTGGGGGAATGAGCAGTTCTTC
few,-,TRBJ2-3,TRBV27,CASSPHPPSPTDTQYF,TGTGCCAGCAGTCCGCACCCCCCATCACCCACAGATACGCAGTATTTT